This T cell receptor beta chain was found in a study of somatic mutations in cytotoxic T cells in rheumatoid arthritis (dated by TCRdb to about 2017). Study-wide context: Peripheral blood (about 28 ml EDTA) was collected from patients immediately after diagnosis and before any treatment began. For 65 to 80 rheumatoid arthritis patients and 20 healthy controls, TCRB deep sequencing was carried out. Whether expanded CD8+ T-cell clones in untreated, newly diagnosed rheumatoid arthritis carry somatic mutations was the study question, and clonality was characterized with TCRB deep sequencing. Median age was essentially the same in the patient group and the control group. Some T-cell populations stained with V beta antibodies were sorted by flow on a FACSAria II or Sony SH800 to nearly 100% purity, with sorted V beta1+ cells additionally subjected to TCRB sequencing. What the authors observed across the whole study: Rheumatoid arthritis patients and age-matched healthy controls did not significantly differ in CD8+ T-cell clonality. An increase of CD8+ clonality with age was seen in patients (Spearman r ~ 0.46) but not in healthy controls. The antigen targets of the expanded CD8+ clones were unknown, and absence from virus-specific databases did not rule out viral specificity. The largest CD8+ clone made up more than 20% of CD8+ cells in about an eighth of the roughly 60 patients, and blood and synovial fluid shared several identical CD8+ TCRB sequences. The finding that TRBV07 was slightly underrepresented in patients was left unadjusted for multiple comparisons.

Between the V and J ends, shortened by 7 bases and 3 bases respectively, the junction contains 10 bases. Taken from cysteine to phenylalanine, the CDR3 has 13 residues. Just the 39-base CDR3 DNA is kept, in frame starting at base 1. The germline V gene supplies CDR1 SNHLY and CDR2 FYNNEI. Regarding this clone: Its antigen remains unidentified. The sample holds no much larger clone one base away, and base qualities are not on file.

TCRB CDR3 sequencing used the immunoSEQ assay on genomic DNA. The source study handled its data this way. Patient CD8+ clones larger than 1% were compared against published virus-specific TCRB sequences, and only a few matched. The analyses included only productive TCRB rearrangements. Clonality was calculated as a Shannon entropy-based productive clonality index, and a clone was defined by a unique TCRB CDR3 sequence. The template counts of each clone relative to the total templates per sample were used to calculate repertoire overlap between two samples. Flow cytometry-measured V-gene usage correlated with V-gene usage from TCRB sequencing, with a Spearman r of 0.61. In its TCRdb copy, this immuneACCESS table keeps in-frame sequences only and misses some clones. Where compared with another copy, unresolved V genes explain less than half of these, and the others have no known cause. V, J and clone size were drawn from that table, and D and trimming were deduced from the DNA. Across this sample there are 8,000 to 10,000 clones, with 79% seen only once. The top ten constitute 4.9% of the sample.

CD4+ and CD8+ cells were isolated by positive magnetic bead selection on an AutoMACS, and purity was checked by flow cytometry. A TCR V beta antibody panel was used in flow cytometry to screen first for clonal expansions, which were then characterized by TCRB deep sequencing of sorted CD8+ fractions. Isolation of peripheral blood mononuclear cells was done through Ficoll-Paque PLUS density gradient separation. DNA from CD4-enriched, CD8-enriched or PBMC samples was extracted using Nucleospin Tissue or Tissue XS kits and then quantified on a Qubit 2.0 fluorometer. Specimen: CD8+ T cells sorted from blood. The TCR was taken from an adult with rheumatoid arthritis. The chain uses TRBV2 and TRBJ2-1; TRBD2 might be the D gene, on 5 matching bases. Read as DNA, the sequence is TGTGCCAGCACCGGGATAGACTACAATGAGCAGTTCTTC. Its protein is CASTGIDYNEQFF.